This entry features one T cell receptor beta chain sequence. The record originates from a study of blood T cell repertoires in COVID-19. Authors' analysis steps: The authors estimated nucleated cell counts from reference gene primer amplification. The repertoire was sequenced with immunoSEQ multiplex PCR; TCRdb's copy has only in-frame clones and lacks some. The DNA was the basis for D and trimming; V, J and clone size are from that table. The sample has 250,000 or so clones, roughly 87% seen once. The CDR3 contains 16 residues. The V gene's germline CDR1 is SGHNT and CDR2 YYREEE (reference sequence). V lost 4 bases to trimming and J lost 2 bases; unmatched junction nucleotides: 8.

The V gene is TRBV5-4, the J gene TRBJ2-3; 9 bases match TRBD2. This clonotype originated in a young man with active or convalescent COVID-19. The sequencing sample was made of peripheral blood. The CDR3 is CASSLGAGGSTDTQYF. The CDR3 DNA reads as TGTGCCAGCAGCCTTGGGGCGGGGGGGTCCACAGATACGCAGTATTTT.